Given below is one T cell receptor (beta chain) in context. The data were obtained in a study of blood T cell repertoires in COVID-19. Study as a whole: Samples of COVID-19 (acute and convalescent) were obtained from the United States, Italy and Spain. PBMCs, B-cell-depleted T cells, or T cells were the source of the cDNA or gDNA that made up the material.

Original data processing: Scientists estimated how many nucleated cells there were by amplifying reference gene primers. The protocol was immunoSEQ multiplex PCR, while the TCRdb copy is restricted to in-frame clones and leaves out a portion. V, J and clone size derive from that table, while D and trimming were established from the DNA sequence. The table has 100,000 to 150,000 clones, approximately 90% seen once. The sequence was obtained from a human donor in a cohort sampled during active COVID-19. The sequenced sample consisted of peripheral blood.

Here the CDR3 DNA reads TGCGCCAGCAGCTTGCCCAGTAAAGAGACCCAGTACTTC. Amino acid sequence: CASSLPSKETQYF. The chain joins TRBV5-1 to TRBJ2-5; D is uncertain. The CDR3 is 13 residues long. Trimming removed 1 base at V and 3 bases at J, with 7 bases between. The germline CDR1 and CDR2 sequences are SGHRS and YFSETQ.